This T cell receptor beta chain is from a study of T cell responses to AZD1222 COVID-19 vaccine. Study-wide background: Analyses pooled second doses at about 4 or about 12 weeks.

CDR1 and CDR2 (germline): SGDLS, YYNGEE. Trimming cost V 0 bases and J 8 bases, with 26 bases left between them. This CDR3 is 18 amino acids long. Using immunoSEQ multiplex PCR, the repertoire was profiled, and TCRdb retains in-frame clones only, with some absent. The sample comprises 150,000 to 200,000 clones, about nine tenths of which are singletons, and less than 3% rests with the top ten. Study-level results: A reported finding is that nearly half of spike-specific TCRs target unmutated variant regions. AZD1222 recipients seropositive at baseline numbered only 6 or 7. Spike-specific TCR breadth and depth rose after two AZD1222 doses.

Details on this clone: The antigen remains unidentified.

The V call is TRBV9, the J call TRBJ1-1, with a weak D call TRBD1 (6 bases). Sequencing used peripheral blood, obtained on day 0 of AZD1222 vaccination. The TCR comes from an adult in good health. The CDR3 nucleotides read TGTGCCAGCAGCGTAGGAATCAGTGGGGGAAACAGGGAAATGGAAGCTTTCTTT. Protein: CASSVGISGGNREMEAFF.